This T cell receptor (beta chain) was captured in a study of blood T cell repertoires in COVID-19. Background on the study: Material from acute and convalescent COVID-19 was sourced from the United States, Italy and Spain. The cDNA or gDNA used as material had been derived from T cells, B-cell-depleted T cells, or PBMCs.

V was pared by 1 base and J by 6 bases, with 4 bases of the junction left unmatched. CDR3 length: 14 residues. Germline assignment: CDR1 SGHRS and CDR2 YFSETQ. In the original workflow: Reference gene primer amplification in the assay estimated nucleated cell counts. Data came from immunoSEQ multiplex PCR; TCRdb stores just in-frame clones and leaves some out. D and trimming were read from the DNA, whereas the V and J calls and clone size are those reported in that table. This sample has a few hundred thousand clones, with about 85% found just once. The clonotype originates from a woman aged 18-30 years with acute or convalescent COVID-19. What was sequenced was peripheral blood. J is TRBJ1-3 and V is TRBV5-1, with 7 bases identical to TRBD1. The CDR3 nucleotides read TGCGCCAGCAGCTTGAAAGGGGGCGAAAACACCATATATTTT. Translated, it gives CASSLKGGENTIYF.